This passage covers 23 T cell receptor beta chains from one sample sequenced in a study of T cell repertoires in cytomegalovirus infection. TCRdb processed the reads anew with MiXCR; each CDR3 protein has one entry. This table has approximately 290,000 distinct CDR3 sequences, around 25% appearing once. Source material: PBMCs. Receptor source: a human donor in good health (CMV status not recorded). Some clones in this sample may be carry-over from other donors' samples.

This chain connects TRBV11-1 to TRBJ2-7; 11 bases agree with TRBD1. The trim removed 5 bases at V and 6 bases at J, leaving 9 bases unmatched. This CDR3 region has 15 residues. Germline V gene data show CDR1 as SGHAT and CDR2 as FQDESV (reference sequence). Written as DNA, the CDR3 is TGTGCCAGCAGCCCCCGGACAGGGGGCCTGGCCGAGCAGTACTTC. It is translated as CASSPRTGGLAEQYF.

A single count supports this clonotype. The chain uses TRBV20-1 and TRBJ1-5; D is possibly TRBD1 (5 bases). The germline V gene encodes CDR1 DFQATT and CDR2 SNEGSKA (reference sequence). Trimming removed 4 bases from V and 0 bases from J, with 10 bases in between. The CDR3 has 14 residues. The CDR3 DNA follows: TGCAGTGCTACGGACACCTATAGCAATCAGCCCCAGCATTTT. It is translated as CSATDTYSNQPQHF.

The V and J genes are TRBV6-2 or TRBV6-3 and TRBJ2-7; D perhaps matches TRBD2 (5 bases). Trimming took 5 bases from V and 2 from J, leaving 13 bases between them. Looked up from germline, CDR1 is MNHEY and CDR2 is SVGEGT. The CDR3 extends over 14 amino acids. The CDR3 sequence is CASSLLGVTYEQYF. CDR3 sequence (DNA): TGTGCCAGCAGTCTCTTGGGAGTAACCTACGAGCAGTACTTC.

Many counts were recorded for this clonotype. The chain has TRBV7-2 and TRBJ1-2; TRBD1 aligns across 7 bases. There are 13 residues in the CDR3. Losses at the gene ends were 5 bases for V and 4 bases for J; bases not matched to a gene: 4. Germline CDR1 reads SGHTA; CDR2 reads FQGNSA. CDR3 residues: CASSTGTAYGYTF. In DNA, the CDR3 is TGTGCCAGCAGCACCGGGACAGCCTATGGCTACACCTTC.

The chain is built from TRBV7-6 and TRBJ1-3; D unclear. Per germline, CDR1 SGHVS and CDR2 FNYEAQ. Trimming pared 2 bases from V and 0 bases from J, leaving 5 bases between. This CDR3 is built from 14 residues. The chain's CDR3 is CASSLTDSGNTIYF. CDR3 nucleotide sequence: TGTGCCAGCAGCTTAACGGACTCTGGAAACACCATATATTTT. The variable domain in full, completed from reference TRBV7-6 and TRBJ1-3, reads GAGVSQSPRYKVTKRGQDVALRCDPISGHVSLYWYRQALGQGPEFLTYFNYEAQQDKSGLPNDRFSAERPEGSISTLTIQRTEQRDSAMYRCASSLTDSGNTIYFGEGSWLTVV.

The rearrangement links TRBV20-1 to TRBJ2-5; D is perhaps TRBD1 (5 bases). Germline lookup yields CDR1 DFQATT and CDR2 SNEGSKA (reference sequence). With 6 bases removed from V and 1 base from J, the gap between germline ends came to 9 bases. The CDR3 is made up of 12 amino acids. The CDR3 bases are TGCAGTGCCACAGGCGTCCAAGAGACCCAGTACTTC. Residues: CSATGVQETQYF.

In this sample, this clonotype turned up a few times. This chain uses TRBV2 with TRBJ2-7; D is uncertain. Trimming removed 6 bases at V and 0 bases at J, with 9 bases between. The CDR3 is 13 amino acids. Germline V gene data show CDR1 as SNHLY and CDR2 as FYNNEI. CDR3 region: CASRVRVSYEQYF. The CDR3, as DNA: TGTGCCAGCAGAGTTCGGGTCTCCTACGAGCAGTACTTC. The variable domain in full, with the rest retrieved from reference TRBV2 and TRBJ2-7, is EPEVTQTPSHQVTQMGQEVILRCVPISNHLYFYWYRQILGQKVEFLVSFYNNEISEKSEIFDDQFSVERPDGSNFTLKIRSTKLEDSAMYFCASRVRVSYEQYFGPGTRLTVT.

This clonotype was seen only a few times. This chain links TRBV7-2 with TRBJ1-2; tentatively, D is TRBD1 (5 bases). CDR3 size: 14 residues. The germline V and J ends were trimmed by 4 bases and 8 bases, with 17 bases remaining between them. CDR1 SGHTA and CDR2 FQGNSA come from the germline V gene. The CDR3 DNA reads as TGTGCCAGCAGCTCGTCCCCGGGGCGGGGGGGCTACACCTTC. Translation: CASSSSPGRGGYTF.

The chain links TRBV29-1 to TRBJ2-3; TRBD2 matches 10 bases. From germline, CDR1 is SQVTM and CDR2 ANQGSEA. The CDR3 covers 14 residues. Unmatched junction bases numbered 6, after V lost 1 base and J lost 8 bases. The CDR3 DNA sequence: TGCAGCGTTGAAGGCCTAGCGGGAGCAGTTACGCAGTATTTT. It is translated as CSVEGLAGAVTQYF.

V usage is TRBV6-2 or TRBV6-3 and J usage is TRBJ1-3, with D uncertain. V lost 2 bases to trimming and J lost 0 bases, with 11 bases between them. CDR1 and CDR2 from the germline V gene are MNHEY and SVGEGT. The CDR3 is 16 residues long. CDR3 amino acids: CASSYPGRISGNTIYF. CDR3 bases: TGTGCCAGCAGTTACCCCGGACGGATCTCTGGAAACACCATATATTTT.

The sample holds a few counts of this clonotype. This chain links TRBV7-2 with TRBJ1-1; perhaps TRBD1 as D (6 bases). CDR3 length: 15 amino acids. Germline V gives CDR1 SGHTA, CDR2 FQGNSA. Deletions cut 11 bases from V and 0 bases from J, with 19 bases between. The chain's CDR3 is CAPPNLGQLNTEAFF. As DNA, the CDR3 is TGTGCCCCACCTAACCTTGGACAGTTGAACACTGAAGCTTTCTTT.

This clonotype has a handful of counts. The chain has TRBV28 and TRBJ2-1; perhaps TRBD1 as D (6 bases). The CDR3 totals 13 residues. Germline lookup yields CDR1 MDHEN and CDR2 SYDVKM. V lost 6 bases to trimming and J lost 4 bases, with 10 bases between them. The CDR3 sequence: CASSQGFYNEQFF. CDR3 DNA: TGTGCCAGCAGCCAGGGGTTTTACAATGAGCAGTTCTTC.

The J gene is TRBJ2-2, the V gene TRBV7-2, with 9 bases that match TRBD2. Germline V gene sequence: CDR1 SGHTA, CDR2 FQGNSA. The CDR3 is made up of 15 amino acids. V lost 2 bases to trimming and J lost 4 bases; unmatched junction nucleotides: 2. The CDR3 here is CASSLIAGATGELFF. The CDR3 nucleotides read TGTGCCAGCAGCTTAATAGCGGGAGCCACCGGGGAGCTGTTTTTT.

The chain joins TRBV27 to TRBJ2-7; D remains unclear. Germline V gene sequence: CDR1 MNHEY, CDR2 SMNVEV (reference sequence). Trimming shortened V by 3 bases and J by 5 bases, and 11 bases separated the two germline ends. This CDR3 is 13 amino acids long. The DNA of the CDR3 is TGTGCCAGCAGTTTCAGGACCACTAACGAGCAGTACTTC. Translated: CASSFRTTNEQYF.

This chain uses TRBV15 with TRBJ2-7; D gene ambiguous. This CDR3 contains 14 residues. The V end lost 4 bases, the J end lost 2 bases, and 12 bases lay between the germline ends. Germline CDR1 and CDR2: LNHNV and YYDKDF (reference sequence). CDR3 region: CATSTDLQTYEQYF. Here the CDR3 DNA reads TGTGCCACCAGCACCGACTTGCAAACCTACGAGCAGTACTTC.

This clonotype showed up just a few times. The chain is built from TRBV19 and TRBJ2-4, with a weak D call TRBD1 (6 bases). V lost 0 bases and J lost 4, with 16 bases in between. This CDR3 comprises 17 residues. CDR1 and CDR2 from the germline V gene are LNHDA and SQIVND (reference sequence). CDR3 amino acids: CASSIDTGIGRKNIQYF. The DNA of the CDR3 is TGTGCCAGTAGTATAGATACAGGGATCGGGCGAAAAAACATTCAGTACTTC.

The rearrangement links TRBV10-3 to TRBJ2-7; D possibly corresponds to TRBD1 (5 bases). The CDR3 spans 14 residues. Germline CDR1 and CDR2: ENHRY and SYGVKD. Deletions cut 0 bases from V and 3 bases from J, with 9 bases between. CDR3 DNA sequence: TGTGCCATCAGTGAGTCGGGCCAGGGCTACGAGCAGTACTTC. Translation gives CAISESGQGYEQYF.

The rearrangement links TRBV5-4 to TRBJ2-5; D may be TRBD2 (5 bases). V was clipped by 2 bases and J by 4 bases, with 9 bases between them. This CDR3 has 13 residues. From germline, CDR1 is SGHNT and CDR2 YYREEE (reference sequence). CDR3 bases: TGTGCCAGCAGCTTCCAAGAGGGAGAGACCCAGTACTTC. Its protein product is CASSFQEGETQYF. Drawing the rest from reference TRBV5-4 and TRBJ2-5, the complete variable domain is ETGVTQSPTHLIKTRGQQVTLRCSSQSGHNTVSWYQQALGQGPQFIFQYYREEENGRGNFPPRFSGLQFPNYSSELNVNALELDDSALYLCASSFQEGETQYFGPGTRLLVL.

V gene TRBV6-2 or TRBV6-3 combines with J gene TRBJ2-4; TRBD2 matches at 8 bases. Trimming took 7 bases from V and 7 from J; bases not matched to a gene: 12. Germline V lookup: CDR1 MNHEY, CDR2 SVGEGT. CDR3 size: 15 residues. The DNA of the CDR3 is TGTGCCAGCAAAAGGACTAGCCGGGAAGGGAACATTCAGTACTTC. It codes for CASKRTSREGNIQYF.

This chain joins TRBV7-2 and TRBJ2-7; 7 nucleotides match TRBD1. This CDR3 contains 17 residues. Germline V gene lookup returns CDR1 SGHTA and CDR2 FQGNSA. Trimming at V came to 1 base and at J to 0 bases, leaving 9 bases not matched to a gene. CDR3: CASSLGQGAFYSYEQYF. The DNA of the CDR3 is TGTGCCAGCAGCTTAGGACAGGGTGCCTTTTACTCCTACGAGCAGTACTTC.

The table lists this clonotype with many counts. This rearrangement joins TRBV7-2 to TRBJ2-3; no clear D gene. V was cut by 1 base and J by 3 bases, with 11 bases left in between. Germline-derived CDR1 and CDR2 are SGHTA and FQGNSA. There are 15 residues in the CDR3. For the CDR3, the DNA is TGTGCCAGCAGCTTAGTAGGCGGATTTACAGATACGCAGTATTTT. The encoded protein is CASSLVGGFTDTQYF.

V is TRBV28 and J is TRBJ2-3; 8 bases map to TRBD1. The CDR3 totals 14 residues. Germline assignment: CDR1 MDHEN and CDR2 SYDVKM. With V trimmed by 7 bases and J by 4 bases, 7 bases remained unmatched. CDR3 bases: TGTGCCAGCACCCGGGCAGGGGGCGCAGATACGCAGTATTTT. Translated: CASTRAGGADTQYF.

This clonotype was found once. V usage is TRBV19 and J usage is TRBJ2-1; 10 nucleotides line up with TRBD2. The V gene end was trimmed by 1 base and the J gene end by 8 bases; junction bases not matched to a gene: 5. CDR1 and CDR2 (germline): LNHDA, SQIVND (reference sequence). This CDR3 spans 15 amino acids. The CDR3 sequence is CASSIAQTSGHEQFF. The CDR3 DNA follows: TGTGCCAGTAGTATAGCTCAGACTAGCGGGCATGAGCAGTTCTTC.